The clone carrying this TCR beta chain has ten or more counts. The record originates from a study of early T cells in non-severe SARS-CoV-2 infection. The germline V gene encodes CDR1 SEHNR and CDR2 FQNEAQ (reference sequence). The CDR3 covers 14 residues. V lost 0 bases, J lost 6 bases, and 9 bases lay in between. MiXCR, applied by TCRdb to the 5' RACE reads, yields one record per CDR3 protein. Of more than 35,000 distinct CDR3 sequences detected, roughly 4.4% appear once; the ten largest clones hold 15% to 20%. The gene calls are TRBV7-9 and TRBJ2-1, with D possibly matching TRBD1 (5 bases). The sequencing input was whole blood. The TCR was taken from an adult who was a healthcare worker with PCR-confirmed SARS-CoV-2 infection or an uninfected control (not recorded which). CDR3 coding DNA: TGTGCCAGCAGCTTAGCGGGGCTGCCCAATGAGCAGTTCTTC. Amino acids: CASSLAGLPNEQFF.